This T cell receptor (beta chain) comes out of a study of blood T cell repertoires in COVID-19. Study-level background: COVID-19 samples collected from the United States, Italy and Spain covered acute and convalescent phases. Sources were T cells, B-cell-depleted T cells, or PBMCs; the material itself was cDNA or gDNA.

In the original analysis: From reference gene primer amplification, estimates of nucleated cell counts were derived. TCRdb's copy holds only in-frame clones and misses some; the assay was immunoSEQ multiplex PCR. V, J and clone size reflect that table, while D and trimming were determined from the DNA. The sample lists under 150,000 clones; under 85% were seen once. The CDR3 totals 13 residues. Germline loops: CDR1 LGHDT, CDR2 YNNKEL (reference sequence). Trimming pared 0 bases from V and 7 bases from J, leaving 9 bases between. V and J are TRBV3-1 (or the pseudogene TRBV3-2) and TRBJ1-1, with D unresolved. Sequencing was performed on peripheral blood. This sequence originates from a man aged 40-49 years with active or convalescent COVID-19. The CDR3 coding sequence is TGTGCCAGCAGCCAAGATCTTCGGGGTGAAGCTTTCTTT. Protein product: CASSQDLRGEAFF.